Listed below are T cell receptor beta chains from one sample, sequenced in a study of blood T cell repertoires in COVID-19. Assay used: immunoSEQ multiplex PCR; TCRdb lists only in-frame clones, some missing. The table shows around 190,000 clones, with roughly 83% occurring only once. Sequenced: peripheral blood. Every receptor here comes from a woman aged 40 to 50 with COVID-19, enrolled during active disease. The CDR3 runs from the conserved cysteine through the conserved F or W. A D gene is named only where the DNA matches it firmly. Size tells how often a clone was seen (once, few, many) or the class of an expanded clone, and some rows leave it out.

d_gene | j_gene | abundance | v_gene | len | CDR3aa | CDR3nt
. | TRBJ2-7 | . | TRBV4-1 | 14 | CASSQGGGPYEQYF | TGCGCCAGCAGCCAAGGCGGGGGCCCCTACGAGCAGTACTTC
. | TRBJ1-4 | . | TRBV11-2 | 15 | CASSLESSANEKLFF | TGTGCCAGCAGCTTAGAGTCCAGTGCTAATGAAAAACTGTTTTTT
. | TRBJ1-5 | . | TRBV12-3/TRBV12-4 | 12 | CASSFAIQPQHF | TGTGCCAGCAGTTTCGCTATTCAGCCCCAGCATTTT
. | TRBJ2-5 | . | TRBV5-6 | 13 | CASSLRYQETQYF | TGTGCCAGCAGCTTGCGGTACCAAGAGACCCAGTACTTC
. | TRBJ2-7 | . | TRBV5-1 | 17 | CASSGGQTRRHLYEQYF | TGCGCCAGCAGCGGGGGACAGACTAGACGCCACCTCTACGAGCAGTACTTC
TRBD2 | TRBJ2-3 | . | TRBV2 | 14 | CASSLAGGRNTQYF | TGTGCCAGCTCTCTAGCGGGAGGGCGAAATACGCAGTATTTT
. | TRBJ1-2 | . | TRBV5-1 | 13 | CASSPAGAEGYTF | TGCGCCAGCAGTCCTGCAGGGGCGGAGGGCTACACCTTC
TRBD2 | TRBJ2-7 | few | TRBV11-2 | 17 | CASSLGTSLVSSYEQYF | TGTGCCAGCAGCTTGGGGACTAGCCTAGTGAGCTCCTACGAGCAGTACTTC
. | TRBJ2-3 | . | TRBV7-9 | 15 | CASSLLDGVADTQYF | TGTGCCAGCAGCCTACTAGACGGGGTCGCAGATACGCAGTATTTT
. | TRBJ1-1 | . | TRBV7-9 | 16 | CASSTLTGGDNTEAFF | TGTGCCAGCAGCACCCTGACAGGAGGAGATAACACTGAAGCTTTCTTT
TRBD1 | TRBJ2-7 | few | TRBV6-2/TRBV6-3 | 17 | CASSYYENDRGSIEQYF | TGTGCCAGCAGTTACTACGAAAATGACAGGGGTTCCATCGAGCAGTACTTC
TRBD2 | TRBJ2-1 | . | TRBV4-1 | 17 | CARPGLAGRPSYNEQFF | TGCGCCAGACCGGGACTAGCGGGACGGCCCTCCTACAATGAGCAGTTCTTC
. | TRBJ2-6 | . | TRBV21-1 | 15 | CASNTGGAGANVLTF | TGTGCCAGCAATACGGGGGGCGCTGGGGCCAACGTCCTGACTTTC
. | TRBJ1-2 | many | TRBV2 | 14 | CASSEQVNFYGYTF | TGTGCCAGCAGTGAACAGGTGAACTTCTATGGCTACACCTTC
TRBD2 | TRBJ2-7 | . | TRBV19 | 19 | CAGPSYRGRTSGDLPEQYF | TGTGCCGGGCCCAGCTACAGGGGGCGGACTAGCGGGGACCTTCCCGAGCAGTACTTC
TRBD2 | TRBJ2-3 | . | TRBV5-1 | 17 | CASSLGLADLLSDTQYF | TGCGCCAGCAGCTTGGGACTAGCGGACCTATTATCAGATACGCAGTATTTT
. | TRBJ1-1 | once | TRBV2 | 13 | CASNLQGHTEAFF | TGTGCCAGCAACCTACAGGGCCACACTGAAGCTTTCTTT
. | TRBJ1-2 | . | TRBV29-1 | 14 | CSVGGAGTFNGYTF | TGCAGCGTTGGCGGGGCAGGGACCTTTAATGGCTACACCTTC
. | TRBJ2-3 | few | TRBV5-8 | 13 | CASSFGGVDTQYF | TGTGCCAGCAGCTTCGGCGGGGTCGATACGCAGTATTTT
TRBD1 | TRBJ1-2 | . | TRBV6-2/TRBV6-3 | 16 | CASSYSRSGGGYGYTF | TGTGCCAGCAGTTACTCGAGGTCAGGGGGCGGCTATGGCTACACCTTC
TRBD2 | TRBJ2-5 | few | TRBV6-5 | 14 | CASSYGGLVKTQYF | TGTGCCAGCAGTTATGGGGGACTAGTGAAGACCCAGTACTTC
TRBD2 | TRBJ2-4 | . | TRBV10-3 | 14 | CAISPSGGRDIQYF | TGTGCCATCAGCCCTAGCGGGGGGCGGGACATTCAGTACTTC
TRBD2 | TRBJ2-3 | . | TRBV7-9 | 15 | CASSLRGDLTDTQYF | TGTGCCAGCAGCTTACGGGGGGACCTCACAGATACGCAGTATTTT
. | TRBJ1-2 | . | TRBV19 | 13 | CASSMGGSAGYTF | TGTGCCAGTAGTATGGGGGGATCAGCTGGCTACACCTTC
. | TRBJ2-7 | . | TRBV18 | 14 | CASSPLQGPYEQYF | TGTGCCAGCTCACCCTTACAGGGCCCCTACGAGCAGTACTTC
. | TRBJ1-2 | . | TRBV19 | 14 | CASTAFLTGPGYTF | TGTGCCAGTACCGCTTTTCTGACAGGCCCTGGCTACACCTTC
TRBD1 | TRBJ2-5 | . | TRBV10-2 | 14 | CASSESTGGETQYF | TGCGCCAGCAGTGAGTCTACAGGGGGGGAGACCCAGTACTTC
. | TRBJ2-7 | few | TRBV2 | 15 | CASSENGQGNYEQYF | TGTGCCAGCAGTGAAAATGGCCAGGGGAACTACGAGCAGTACTTC
TRBD1 | TRBJ1-2 | . | TRBV2 | 17 | CASGAMTNRGANYGYTF | TGTGCCAGCGGGGCCATGACTAACAGGGGCGCTAACTATGGCTACACCTTC
. | TRBJ1-4 | . | TRBV19 | 16 | CASSTGYDATNEKLFF | TGTGCCAGTAGCACAGGGTATGATGCAACTAATGAAAAACTGTTTTTT
. | TRBJ1-5 | . | TRBV2 | 16 | CASSERTVYSNQPQHF | TGTGCCAGCAGTGAAAGGACAGTGTATAGCAATCAGCCCCAGCATTTT
TRBD1 | TRBJ2-7 | . | TRBV12-3/TRBV12-4 | 13 | CASRVTGSYEQYF | TGTGCCAGCAGAGTGACAGGGTCCTACGAGCAGTACTTC
. | TRBJ2-7 | . | TRBV12-1 | 19 | CASSNAGTSGPRSSYEQYF | TGTGCCAGCAGCAACGCTGGGACTAGCGGGCCCCGTAGCTCCTACGAGCAGTACTTC
TRBD1 | TRBJ1-6 | . | TRBV18 | 17 | CASSPGTGLSRNSPLHF | TGTGCCAGCTCACCAGGGACAGGTTTATCGAGGAATTCACCCCTCCACTTT
. | TRBJ2-3 | . | TRBV27 | 14 | CASSPQVATDTQYF | TGTGCCAGCAGTCCGCAGGTTGCCACAGATACGCAGTATTTT
. | TRBJ2-5 | few | TRBV6-2/TRBV6-3 | 11 | CASSQQETQYF | TGTGCCAGCAGTCAGCAAGAGACCCAGTACTTC
. | TRBJ1-5 | . | TRBV6-5 | 16 | CASSYGQLDSNQPQHF | TGTGCCAGCAGTTACGGACAGCTAGATAGCAATCAGCCCCAGCATTTT
. | TRBJ2-1 | . | TRBV1 | 16 | CTSSQDRGISYNEQFF | TGCACCAGCAGCCAAGATCGGGGGATCAGCTACAATGAGCAGTTCTTC
TRBD2 | TRBJ2-7 | . | TRBV28 | 20 | CASSPGGAGWTSGPYYEQYF | TGTGCCAGCAGCCCGGGGGGAGCTGGATGGACTAGCGGGCCTTACTACGAGCAGTACTTC
. | TRBJ1-2 | few | TRBV5-1 | 14 | CASSFLDKEYGYTF | TGCGCCAGCAGCTTTTTGGACAAGGAGTATGGCTACACCTTC
. | TRBJ2-1 | . | TRBV7-6 | 13 | CATGRGIHNEQFF | TGTGCCACCGGGCGGGGTATCCACAATGAGCAGTTCTTC
. | TRBJ2-2 | . | TRBV12-5 | 19 | CASGLPSFGRGANTGELFF | TGTGCTAGTGGTTTGCCCAGTTTCGGGAGAGGAGCGAACACCGGGGAGCTGTTTTTT
. | TRBJ2-5 | . | TRBV3-1/TRBV3-2 | 14 | CASRPTGFQETQYF | TGTGCCAGCAGGCCGACGGGTTTCCAAGAGACCCAGTACTTC
. | TRBJ2-1 | . | TRBV4-3 | 13 | CASSRDEVGEQFF | TGCGCCAGCAGCCGAGACGAGGTCGGTGAGCAGTTCTTC
. | TRBJ1-5 | . | TRBV30 | 12 | CAFRQGTQPQHF | TGTGCCTTTCGCCAGGGGACTCAGCCCCAGCATTTT
. | TRBJ1-3 | . | TRBV10-3 | 16 | CAISVGEDYSGNTIYF | TGTGCCATCAGTGTGGGAGAGGACTACTCTGGAAACACCATATATTTT
TRBD1 | TRBJ1-6 | . | TRBV30 | 12 | CAWGDRPSPLHF | TGTGCCTGGGGGGACAGGCCGTCACCCCTCCACTTT
TRBD2 | TRBJ2-7 | . | TRBV5-4 | 14 | CASSLPGTRYEQYF | TGTGCCAGCAGCTTGCCCGGGACTAGATACGAGCAGTACTTC